This T cell receptor beta chain was retrieved from a study of beta chain features in type 1 diabetes. About the study: Patients were similar to healthy donors in age and gender (as well as in cell yields).

Sorting gave populations that all exceeded 98% purity. As every portion of the isolated RNA was reverse transcribed, the sequencing read expressed TCRB transcripts. Naive, central memory and regulatory T cell samples averaged about 3.5 million reads. Measured with immunoSEQ multiplex PCR; TCRdb has only the in-frame clones, and not every one. Here the sample spans 600,000 to 700,000 clones, 13% being singletons. Notes on the study in general: Patients with Type 1 diabetes showed moderately but significantly shorter TCRB CDR3s in all four CD4+ subsets.

This clone has only a few counts. The target antigen is unknown. The germline CDR1 and CDR2 sequences are MGHDK and SYGVNS. There are 14 residues in the CDR3. The trim removed 3 bases at V and 7 bases at J, leaving 6 bases unmatched. The source is a man younger than 35 with type 1 diabetes. The chain recombines TRBV25-1 with TRBJ1-3, with 7 bases identical to TRBD1. The sequenced material came from naive CD4+ T cells from blood. DNA for the CDR3: TGTGCCAGCAGTGAGACAGGGTATGGGAACACCATATATTTT. It codes for CASSETGYGNTIYF. The whole variable domain, remainder taken from reference TRBV25-1 and TRBJ1-3, is EADIYQTPRYLVIGTGKKITLECSQTMGHDKMYWYQQDPGMELHLIHYSYGVNSTEKGDLSSESTVSRIRTEHFPLTLESARPSHTSQYLCASSETGYGNTIYFGEGSWLTVV.